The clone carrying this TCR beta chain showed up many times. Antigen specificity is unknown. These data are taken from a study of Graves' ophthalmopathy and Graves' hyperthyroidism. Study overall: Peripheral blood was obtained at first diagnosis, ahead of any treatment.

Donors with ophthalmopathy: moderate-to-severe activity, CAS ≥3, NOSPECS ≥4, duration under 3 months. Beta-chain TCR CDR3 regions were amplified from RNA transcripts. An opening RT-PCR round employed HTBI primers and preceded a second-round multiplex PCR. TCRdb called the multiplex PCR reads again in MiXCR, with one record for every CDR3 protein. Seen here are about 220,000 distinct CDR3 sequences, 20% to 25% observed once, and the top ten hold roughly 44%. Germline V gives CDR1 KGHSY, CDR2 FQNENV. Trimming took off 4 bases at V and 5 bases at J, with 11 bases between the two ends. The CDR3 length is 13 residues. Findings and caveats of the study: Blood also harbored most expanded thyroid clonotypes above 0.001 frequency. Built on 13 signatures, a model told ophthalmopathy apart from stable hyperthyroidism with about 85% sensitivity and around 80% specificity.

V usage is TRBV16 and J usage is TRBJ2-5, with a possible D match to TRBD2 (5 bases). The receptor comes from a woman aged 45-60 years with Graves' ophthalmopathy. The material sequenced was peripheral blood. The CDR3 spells CASSLDTGETQYF. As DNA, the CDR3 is TGTGCCAGCAGCCTTGACACGGGGGAGACCCAGTACTTC.